The 24 T cell receptor beta chains given below trace back to one sample, sequenced in a study of cytomegalovirus exposure and HLA in healthy donors. The PCR used 60 Vbeta and 13 Jbeta primers. Libraries were prepared by immunoSEQ multiplex PCR; TCRdb keeps only in-frame clonotypes and omits some of them. In the table there are some 130,000 clones, about three quarters of which are singletons. The sample taken for sequencing was PBMCs. These receptor sequences come from a woman in her 40s in good health and CMV-seronegative.

The V gene is TRBV7-3, the J gene TRBJ2-5, with 9 bases identical to TRBD2. This CDR3 has 16 residues. Per germline, CDR1 SGHTA and CDR2 FQGTGA. V was clipped by 2 bases and J by 3 bases; unmatched bases: 7. CDR3 nucleotide sequence: TGTGCCAGCAGCTTAGGGGCGGGAGGGCCGGAAGAGACCCAGTACTTC. Its translation: CASSLGAGGPEETQYF.

The chain combines TRBV28 with TRBJ1-1; D remains ambiguous. Trimming cost V 6 bases and J 1 base, with 9 bases left between them. The CDR3 is 13 residues long. Looked up from germline, CDR1 is MDHEN and CDR2 is SYDVKM. CDR3 protein: CASRRNRNTEAFF. The CDR3 region has the DNA TGTGCCAGCAGGCGAAATAGGAACACTGAAGCTTTCTTT.

Regarding this clone: The junction shows a germline mismatch at one end, possibly a read error. The chain recombines TRBV7-9 with TRBJ1-1; 7 bases are a match to TRBD1. CDR1 and CDR2 (germline): SEHNR, FQNEAQ (reference sequence). This CDR3 has 13 residues. Here the CDR3 reads CSSSSTGQPEAFF. CDR3 DNA: TGTTCCAGCAGTTCCACGGGACAGCCTGAAGCTTTCTTT.

The V gene is TRBV4-2, the J gene TRBJ1-1; D gene uncertain. V lost 0 bases to trimming and J lost 3 bases, with 8 bases between them. CDR1 and CDR2 (germline): LGHNA, YNFKEQ. This CDR3 is built from 14 residues. The CDR3 region has the DNA TGTGCCAGCAGCCAAGAAAACAGAGACACTGAAGCTTTCTTT. Its protein is CASSQENRDTEAFF.

This clone was seen a single time. J is TRBJ2-5 and V is TRBV11-2; a weak D match, TRBD2 (5 bases). Looked up from germline, CDR1 is SGHAT and CDR2 is FQNNGV. V was pared by 6 bases and J by 1 base, with 18 bases between. The CDR3 extends over 16 amino acids. CDR3: CASSLIPSSLQETQYF. The CDR3 DNA sequence: TGTGCCAGCAGTTTGATCCCTAGCAGCCTCCAAGAGACCCAGTACTTC.

The chain recombines TRBV5-1 with TRBJ1-4; D possibly corresponds to TRBD1 (6 bases). Germline CDR1 SGHRS, CDR2 YFSETQ. V lost 3 bases and J 1 base, leaving 16 bases between the germline ends. CDR3 length: 17 amino acids. CDR3 bases: TGCGCCAGCAGCTGGGCTGACGGGGGGCTAACTAATGAAAAACTGTTTTTT. As protein: CASSWADGGLTNEKLFF.

This sequence joins TRBV11-1 and TRBJ2-1; the D gene is possibly TRBD1 (5 bases). There are 14 residues in the CDR3. Deletions cut 0 bases from V and 3 bases from J, with 6 bases between. Germline values: CDR1 SGHAT, CDR2 FQDESV (reference sequence). The CDR3 DNA reads TGTGCCAGCAGCTTAGCAGGGGTCTACAATGAGCAGTTCTTC. It specifies CASSLAGVYNEQFF. Full variable domain (missing parts from reference TRBV11-1 and TRBJ2-1): EAEVAQSPRYKITEKSQAVAFWCDPISGHATLYWYRQILGQGPELLVQFQDESVVDDSQLPKDRFSAERLKGVDSTLKIQPAELGDSAMYLCASSLAGVYNEQFFGPGTRLTVL.

The V call is TRBV5-1, the J call TRBJ1-1; tentative D call: TRBD1 (6 bases). Looked up from germline, CDR1 is SGHRS and CDR2 is YFSETQ. The CDR3 length is 16 residues. V lost 4 bases and J lost 0, with 16 bases in between. DNA of the CDR3: TGCGCCAGCAGCCCCACAGGGTTAGGTTTGAACACTGAAGCTTTCTTT. This translates into CASSPTGLGLNTEAFF.

The chain joins TRBV9 to TRBJ1-3, with TRBD1 matching 7 bases. The ends lost 0 bases at V and 2 bases at J; junction bases unmatched: 8. In germline, CDR1 is SGDLS, CDR2 YYNGEE. The CDR3 covers 17 residues. Here the CDR3 reads CASSVDPGQAPGNTIYF. In nucleotides, the CDR3 is TGTGCCAGCAGCGTAGACCCCGGACAGGCACCTGGAAACACCATATATTTT.

The J gene is TRBJ2-5, the V gene TRBV28; no definite D call. Trimming took 1 base from V and 0 from J, leaving 6 bases between them. This CDR3 has 14 amino acids. The germline V gene has CDR1 MDHEN and CDR2 SYDVKM. The CDR3 here is CASSLSLYQETQYF. CDR3 in DNA: TGTGCCAGCAGTTTATCCCTGTACCAAGAGACCCAGTACTTC.

This clone came up a few times. The V and J genes are TRBV10-3 and TRBJ1-2, with D possibly TRBD1 on 6 matching bases. CDR1 is ENHRY and CDR2 is SYGVKD in the germline V gene. V lost 0 bases, J lost 6 bases, and 8 bases lay in between. CDR3 length: 13 amino acids. The CDR3 loop is CAISESQGDGYTF. The CDR3 DNA follows: TGTGCCATCAGTGAGTCACAGGGAGATGGCTACACCTTC.

This clone is a singleton in its sample. The chain joins TRBV18 to TRBJ2-3; 12 nucleotides match TRBD2. The CDR3 extends over 16 amino acids. The germline V gene encodes CDR1 KGHSH and CDR2 LQKENI. The V gene end was trimmed by 6 bases and the J gene end by 3 bases; junction bases not matched to a gene: 7. CDR3 residues: CASSMTSGGTTDTQYF. The CDR3 coding sequence is TGTGCCAGCTCTATGACTAGCGGGGGTACTACAGATACGCAGTATTTT.

The chain has TRBV29-1 and TRBJ2-3; tentatively, D is TRBD1 (5 bases). This CDR3 contains 13 residues. V lost 3 bases to trimming and J lost 3 bases, with 10 bases between them. Germline V gene sequence: CDR1 SQVTM, CDR2 ANQGSEA. The CDR3 loop reads CSVEVAGTDTQYF. CDR3 nucleotide sequence: TGCAGCGTTGAGGTTGCAGGGACAGATACGCAGTATTTT.

The chain links TRBV28 to TRBJ2-7; possible D gene TRBD1, 6 bases. V shed 4 bases and J shed 4 bases, with 14 bases lying between them. The CDR3 is 14 residues long. Germline CDR1 reads MDHEN; CDR2 reads SYDVKM. CDR3: CASSWAGDRYEQYF. The CDR3 nucleotides are TGTGCCAGCAGTTGGGCAGGGGATAGGTACGAGCAGTACTTC.

The chain has TRBV27 and TRBJ2-1; 8 bases are shared with TRBD2. V lost 8 bases and J lost 1; bases outside the gene matches: 10. The CDR3 has 16 amino acids. Germline assignment: CDR1 MNHEY and CDR2 SMNVEV (reference sequence). The CDR3 region has the DNA TGTGCCAGCTCTGAGTTGACTAGCGAATCCTACAATGAGCAGTTCTTC. As protein: CASSELTSESYNEQFF.

This chain connects TRBV9 to TRBJ2-3; no reliable D call. Trimming pared 0 bases from V and 6 bases from J, leaving 11 bases between. This CDR3 contains 14 residues. Looked up from germline, CDR1 is SGDLS and CDR2 is YYNGEE. CDR3 DNA: TGTGCCAGCAGCGTAGACGGGTCTTACGATACGCAGTATTTT. Encoded protein: CASSVDGSYDTQYF.

The chain recombines TRBV28 with TRBJ1-5; tentative D call: TRBD1 (6 bases). CDR1 is MDHEN and CDR2 is SYDVKM in the germline V gene. This CDR3 contains 17 residues. The V end was cut by 6 bases, the J end by 2 bases, with 20 bases between. DNA of the CDR3: TGTGCCAGCAGCCCTCCCCGAACCAGGGGTGGCAATCAGCCCCAGCATTTT. It encodes CASSPPRTRGGNQPQHF.

The J gene is TRBJ1-1, the V gene TRBV15; D is ambiguous. Germline V gene data show CDR1 as LNHNV and CDR2 as YYDKDF (reference sequence). The germline V and J ends were trimmed by 9 bases and 0 bases, with 11 bases remaining between them. This CDR3 is 13 amino acids long. This CDR3 reads CATGREMNTEAFF. The CDR3 nucleotides are TGTGCCACAGGGAGAGAAATGAACACTGAAGCTTTCTTT. The variable domain in full, completed from reference TRBV15 and TRBJ1-1, reads DAMVIQNPRYQVTQFGKPVTLSCSQTLNHNVMYWYQQKSSQAPKLLFHYYDKDFNNEADTPDNFQSRRPNTSFCFLDIRSPGLGDTAMYLCATGREMNTEAFFGQGTRLTVV.

A single count supports this clone. The chain recombines TRBV2 with TRBJ1-1; TRBD1 matches at 8 bases. The CDR3 is 14 amino acids. J gave up 1 base and V 5 bases, and 3 bases lay outside the gene matches. Germline V gene lookup returns CDR1 SNHLY and CDR2 FYNNEI. The CDR3 loop reads CASSPGQGNTEAFF. CDR3 DNA sequence: TGTGCCAGCAGTCCTGGACAGGGGAACACTGAAGCTTTCTTT.

The rearrangement links TRBV6-5 to TRBJ2-5; possible D gene TRBD1, 5 bases. Trimming shortened V by 6 bases and J by 5 bases, and 13 bases separated the two germline ends. Germline CDR1 MNHEY, CDR2 SVGAGI. This CDR3 spans 13 amino acids. CDR3 bases: TGTGCCAGCAGGGCTACTTGGGGCGAGACCCAGTACTTC. Encoded protein: CASRATWGETQYF.

The genes are TRBV18 and TRBJ2-3, with D maybe TRBD2 (5 bases). The V end was cut by 6 bases, the J end by 5 bases, with 15 bases between. CDR3 length: 14 residues. Germline loops: CDR1 KGHSH, CDR2 LQKENI. The CDR3 reads CASSPPGVGDTQYF. In DNA, the CDR3 is TGTGCCAGCTCTCCGCCCGGGGTTGGAGATACGCAGTATTTT.

The V call is TRBV7-3, the J call TRBJ2-3, with TRBD1 matching 10 bases. Germline trimming cut 5 bases from V and 4 bases from J; bases unmatched to any gene: 6. This CDR3 has 15 amino acids. Germline CDR1 is SGHTA and CDR2 is FQGTGA. CDR3 in DNA: TGTGCCAGCAGCCCGACCGGGACAGGGGCAGATACGCAGTATTTT. Translating it yields CASSPTGTGADTQYF.

The rearrangement uses TRBV5-1 and TRBJ2-7, with D maybe TRBD2 (5 bases). Trimming removed 4 bases from V and 4 bases from J, with 24 bases in between. CDR1 is SGHRS, CDR2 YFSETQ, per germline. This CDR3 comprises 17 residues. This chain's CDR3 is CASSPLWVANDLYEQYF. The CDR3 nucleotides read TGCGCCAGCAGCCCCCTCTGGGTAGCGAACGATCTATACGAGCAGTACTTC.

This clone appeared a few times. The genes are TRBV28 and TRBJ2-4; D unresolved. The length of the CDR3 is 15 residues. The V and J ends lost 5 bases and 0 bases respectively, with 11 bases between them. Germline CDR1 and CDR2: MDHEN and SYDVKM. The CDR3 sequence is CASSPLESAKNIQYF. In DNA form, the CDR3 reads TGTGCCAGCAGTCCCCTAGAGTCAGCCAAAAACATTCAGTACTTC.